This T cell receptor (beta chain) was identified in a study of blood T cells in healthy people across ages. Study summary: The template switching approach captured approximately one barcoded beta molecule for every two T cells. Study results and limitations: Long-lived donors exceeded aged donors in naive CD4+ cells and diversity. Unknown CMV status may confound age-related changes in expanded clones.

V trimming: 4 bases; J trimming: 0 bases; junction bases outside the gene matches: 8. The CDR3 is 16 amino acids. Germline-derived CDR1 and CDR2 are MNHEY and SVGAGI. A note on this clonotype: The antigen remains unidentified.

With a J-beta primer mix and a sample-barcoded 5' primer, a second PCR ran roughly 6 to 12 cycles. Unique molecular identifiers of 12 random nucleotides labeled each cDNA. Each CDR3 protein is one row after TCRdb ran MiXCR on the 5' RACE reads. Here the sample spans about 680,000 distinct CDR3 sequences, around 49% being singletons. The chain joins TRBV6-5 to TRBJ1-2; 7 nucleotides align to TRBD1. This TCR was recovered from a woman in her sixties in good health. The sample consisted of blood. Written as DNA, the CDR3 is TGTGCCAGCAGTTCCCCCGGGCAGGGGGCTAACTATGGCTACACCTTC. As protein: CASSSPGQGANYGYTF.